This TCR beta chain was captured in a study of OX40 agonist ivuxolimab in advanced cancers. Overall study context: Treatment of patients was with ivuxolimab, an agonistic anti-OX40 (CD134) antibody.

Findings and caveats of the study: CD4+ T cells averaged fewer expanded clones than CD8+ T cells.

CDR3 length equals 17 residues. Germline V gene sequence: CDR1 SGHDT, CDR2 YYEEEE. V lost 0 bases and J lost 0; bases outside the gene matches: 3. About this clone itself: Its antigen is as yet unknown.

The method was immunoSEQ multiplex PCR; TCRdb's version includes in-frame clones alone and lacks a portion of them. The sample holds 100,000 or so clones, more than 80% seen once. The sequencing used CD4+ or CD8+ T cells sorted from blood, collected in a trial of the OX40 agonist ivuxolimab. This receptor was taken from an adult with an advanced solid tumor such as melanoma, head and neck, liver or kidney cancer. The gene calls are TRBV5-6 and TRBJ2-2; TRBD2 matches at 9 bases. The CDR3 DNA sequence: TGTGCCAGCAGCTTGGTAGCTAGCGGGACGAACACCGGGGAGCTGTTTTTT. Protein sequence: CASSLVASGTNTGELFF.